A selection of T cell receptor beta chains follows, all from one sample in a study of immune evolution from preneoplasia to lung adenocarcinoma. Here immunoSEQ multiplex PCR was the method, and the copy in TCRdb shows in-frame clones only, minus some. The table has 7,500 or so clones, 70% to 80% seen once. The sequenced sample consisted of FFPE atypical adenomatous hyperplasia tissue from the lung. These receptors were collected from an older donor with lung adenocarcinoma. Some clones in this sample may be carry-over from other donors' samples. Each CDR3 is given with its conserved first and last residue. A D gene is named only where the DNA matches it firmly. The size of a clone is reported for some rows only, either as once, few or many, or as a class for expanded clones.

j_gene | len | v_gene | abundance | d_gene | CDR3nt | CDR3aa
TRBJ2-5 | 16 | TRBV18 | NA | TRBD2 | TGTGCCAGCTCACGAGCACTGACTAGCGGTGAAGAGACCCAGTACTTC | CASSRALTSGEETQYF
TRBJ1-2 | 14 | TRBV5-6 | NA | NA | TGTGCCAGCAGCTTGTTCAGGGGAAACTATGGCTACACCTTC | CASSLFRGNYGYTF
TRBJ2-1 | 15 | TRBV5-4 | once | NA | TGTGCCAGCAGCTCGACCCGACACTCCTACAATGAGCAGTTCTTC | CASSSTRHSYNEQFF
TRBJ1-1 | 17 | TRBV5-4 | NA | NA | TGTGCCAGCAGCTCCGCCGTTGGGTCAGAGATGAACACTGAAGCTTTCTTT | CASSSAVGSEMNTEAFF
TRBJ2-2 | 13 | TRBV6-4 | NA | NA | TGTGCCAGCAGTGGGACAGAGACCGGGGAGCTGTTTTTT | CASSGTETGELFF
TRBJ1-1 | 17 | TRBV4-1 | NA | TRBD1 | TGCGCCAGCAACCCCTCGTCGGACAGGGTTTTGGATGGGGAAGCTTTCTTT | CASNPSSDRVLDGEAFF
TRBJ1-2 | 12 | TRBV5-1 | NA | NA | TGCGCCAGCAGCTTAGGCGACTATGGCTACACCTTC | CASSLGDYGYTF
TRBJ1-1 | 11 | TRBV2 | once | NA | TGTGCCAGCAGGGGTTTCGAACAAGCTTTCTTT | CASRGFEQAFF
TRBJ2-3 | 16 | TRBV5-1 | NA | NA | TGCGCCAGCAGCTTGGTAGCCGGGGTAAGCACAGATACGCAGTATTTT | CASSLVAGVSTDTQYF
TRBJ2-7 | 12 | TRBV6-5 | NA | NA | TGTGCCAGCAGCCCAAGCTCCTACGAGCAGTACTTC | CASSPSSYEQYF
TRBJ1-1 | 15 | TRBV19 | few | NA | TGTGCCAGTAGCCCTCTCGCCTCCCTGAACACTGAAGCTTTCTTT | CASSPLASLNTEAFF
TRBJ2-3 | 15 | TRBV4-1 | NA | NA | TGCGCCAGCAGCCAAGATAAACGGAGCACAGATACGCAGTATTTT | CASSQDKRSTDTQYF
TRBJ2-7 | 12 | TRBV5-1 | NA | NA | TGCGCCAGCAGCTCCCTATCCTACGAGCAGTACTTC | CASSSLSYEQYF
TRBJ1-1 | 16 | TRBV18 | few | TRBD1 | TGTGCCAGCTCACCACCGTCGACAGGGTCGAACACTGAAGCTTTCTTT | CASSPPSTGSNTEAFF
TRBJ1-2 | 15 | TRBV7-2 | NA | TRBD1 | TGTGCCAGCAGCTTTCCAGGGGGAGTAAACTATGGCTACACCTTC | CASSFPGGVNYGYTF
TRBJ2-3 | 17 | TRBV7-2 | NA | TRBD2 | TGTGCCAGCTCGATCAGGGTTGGGACTAGCGCAACAGATACGCAGTATTTT | CASSIRVGTSATDTQYF
TRBJ2-5 | 15 | TRBV7-9 | NA | TRBD2 | TGTGCCAGCAGCTCAGCTAGCGGGGGCCAAGAGACCCAGTACTTC | CASSSASGGQETQYF
TRBJ2-1 | 15 | TRBV5-4 | NA | TRBD2 | TGTGCCAGCAGCTTGGTAGAGCGGGGCTACAATGAGCAGTTCTTC | CASSLVERGYNEQFF
TRBJ2-2 | 16 | TRBV19 | few | NA | TGTGCCAGTAGTAAAATGGGGACCCGTAACACCGGGGAGCTGTTTTTT | CASSKMGTRNTGELFF
TRBJ2-7 | 16 | TRBV9 | NA | TRBD1 | TGTGCCAGCAGCGTGGGACAGCGCTCCTTCTCCTACGAGCAGTACTTC | CASSVGQRSFSYEQYF
TRBJ1-1 | 14 | TRBV9 | few | NA | TGTGCCAGCAGCGTAGTCGTACTTTGGACTGAAGCTTTCTTT | CASSVVVLWTEAFF
TRBJ1-1 | 13 | TRBV7-2 | NA | NA | TGTGCCAGCAGTATCACGACGAACACTGAAGCTTTCTTT | CASSITTNTEAFF
TRBJ1-1 | 13 | TRBV30 | NA | NA | TGTGCCTGGAGTCCCCCGGCTTACACTGAAGCTTTCTTT | CAWSPPAYTEAFF
TRBJ1-5 | 16 | TRBV2 | NA | NA | TGTGCCAGCAGTGTTGGATCCAGTCGCGTCGGTCAGCCCCAGCATTTT | CASSVGSSRVGQPQHF
TRBJ2-1 | 14 | TRBV7-9 | NA | NA | TGTGCCAGCAGCGTCGGCACAACCTACAATGAGCAGTTCTTC | CASSVGTTYNEQFF
TRBJ1-4 | 8 | TRBV7-2 | NA | NA | TGTGCCAGCAAAAAACTGTTTTTT | CASKKLFF
TRBJ1-6 | 14 | TRBV25-1 | NA | NA | TGTGCCAGCACCTCAGCGGGGTGGAGTTCACCCCTCCACTTT | CASTSAGWSSPLHF
TRBJ2-7 | 15 | TRBV30 | NA | NA | TGTGCCTGGAATGGCCTTGGTACAGGATCCTACGAGCAGTACTTC | CAWNGLGTGSYEQYF
TRBJ1-1 | 15 | TRBV30 | NA | TRBD1 | TGTGCCTGGAGTTTGACAGGGGGAATGAACACTGAAGCTTTCTTT | CAWSLTGGMNTEAFF
TRBJ2-7 | 15 | TRBV9 | NA | TRBD1 | TGTGCCAGCAGCGTAGGGGGGACAGGGAGGAACGAGCAGTACTTC | CASSVGGTGRNEQYF
TRBJ2-2 | 16 | TRBV2 | NA | TRBD1 | TGTGCCAGCAGTGAACTGGGACAGGGGCGTTCCGGGGAGCTGTTTTTT | CASSELGQGRSGELFF
TRBJ1-5 | 15 | TRBV6-6 | NA | NA | TGTGCCAGCAGTTACTCAGGACGGAGGGCCCAGCCCCAGCATTTT | CASSYSGRRAQPQHF
TRBJ1-6 | 15 | TRBV18 | NA | TRBD1 | TGTGCCAGCTCACTGGGACAGGCCGATAATTCACCCCTCCACTTT | CASSLGQADNSPLHF
TRBJ2-7 | 15 | TRBV5-6 | NA | NA | TGTGCCAGCAGCGAATCCGGGACGGACTCCTACGAGCAGTACTTC | CASSESGTDSYEQYF
TRBJ2-2 | 15 | TRBV7-7 | few | NA | TGTGCTAGCAGCTTAATGGGGTACGGCGCCGGGGAGCTGTTTTTT | CASSLMGYGAGELFF
TRBJ1-5 | 14 | TRBV2 | NA | NA | TGTGCCAGCAGTGGCCTGCCGTTGGGTCAGCCCCAGCATTTT | CASSGLPLGQPQHF
TRBJ2-3 | 14 | TRBV29-1 | NA | TRBD1 | TGCAGCGTTCCGGGACAGGGGGCTGATCATACGCAGTATTTT | CSVPGQGADHTQYF
TRBJ2-7 | 13 | TRBV30 | NA | TRBD2 | TGTGCCTGGAGTGTAGCGGGGGAGGGCGAGCAGTACTTC | CAWSVAGEGEQYF
TRBJ2-5 | 11 | TRBV2 | NA | NA | TGTGCCAGCAGACTACAAGAGACCCAGTACTTC | CASRLQETQYF
TRBJ2-1 | 14 | TRBV13 | NA | TRBD1 | TGTGCCAGCAGCGGACAGGGGTCCTACAATGAGCAGTTCTTC | CASSGQGSYNEQFF
TRBJ2-3 | 16 | TRBV30 | NA | TRBD2 | TGTGCCTGGAGTACCGGACTAGCGGGGATTCTGGATACGCAGTATTTT | CAWSTGLAGILDTQYF
TRBJ1-3 | 15 | TRBV11-1 | NA | NA | TGTGCCAGCAGCTTAGAAGGAGACTCTGGAAACACCATATATTTT | CASSLEGDSGNTIYF
TRBJ1-5 | 14 | TRBV28 | NA | NA | TGTGCCAGCAGTCGGGGGGTTAGCAATCAGCCCCAGCATTTT | CASSRGVSNQPQHF
TRBJ2-3 | 15 | TRBV29-1 | NA | TRBD2 | TGCAGCGTTGAGGGGGGGGAGGGTATCACAGATACGCAGTATTTT | CSVEGGEGITDTQYF
TRBJ1-1 | 12 | TRBV5-1 | NA | NA | TGCGCCAGCAGGTCCGACCTCCCTGAAGCTTTCTTT | CASRSDLPEAFF
TRBJ1-2 | 14 | TRBV16 | NA | NA | TGTGCCAGCAGCCCACAACGGGAGAATCATGGCTACACCTTC | CASSPQRENHGYTF
TRBJ2-1 | 13 | TRBV6-1 | NA | NA | TGTGCCAGCAGTGACAGATCCTACAATGAGCAGTTCTTC | CASSDRSYNEQFF
TRBJ2-5 | 14 | TRBV4-1 | NA | NA | TGCGCCAGCAGCCAAGAAAGGGGTCGAGAGACCCAGTACTTC | CASSQERGRETQYF
TRBJ2-5 | 17 | TRBV27 | NA | TRBD1 | TGTGCCAGCAGTTCCCCACGGAGGAAGGGGGCAAGAGAGACCCAGTACTTC | CASSSPRRKGARETQYF